Here is one T cell receptor (beta chain) with its context. Its specificity is not known. From the 120-subject validation cohort, which was separate from the roughly 620-subject first cohort, the donors were drawn. This sample is drawn from a study of cytomegalovirus exposure and HLA in healthy donors. Study-level results: Rarity held for most TCR sequences, but there were some public TCRs that occurred in many donors. CMV antigen specificity was confirmed in vitro for a few CMV-associated chains. For cytomegalovirus status, the classifier reportedly gave diagnoses with high specificity and sensitivity.

The CDR3 length is 15 residues. Germline CDR1 and CDR2: MRHNA and SNTAGT. Trimming stripped 0 bases from V and 1 base from J, with 8 bases between. Data came from immunoSEQ multiplex PCR; TCRdb stores just in-frame clones and leaves some out. The table has 150,000 to 200,000 clones, approximately 87% seen once. The chain couples TRBV6-4 to TRBJ2-3, with D perhaps TRBD2 (6 bases). Sequencing was performed on PBMCs. This TCR was recovered from a woman under 40 in good health and CMV-seronegative. This CDR3 reads CASSDSGGGTDTQYF. CDR3 DNA sequence: TGTGCCAGCAGTGACTCGGGAGGAGGCACAGATACGCAGTATTTT.